The 12 T cell receptor beta chains reported below all come from one sample, sequenced in a study of blood T cell repertoires in COVID-19. Produced via immunoSEQ multiplex PCR; TCRdb's table is partial and in-frame only. The table lists 210,000 or so clones, approximately 84% of them singletons. The sequenced material came from PBMCs or T cells enriched from blood (not recorded which). The source is a man between 60 and 75 years old who had recovered from COVID-19.

V and J are TRBV4-3 and TRBJ1-2; D may be TRBD1 (5 bases). With 3 bases removed from V and 8 bases from J, the gap between germline ends came to 19 bases. The germline V gene encodes CDR1 LGHNA and CDR2 YSLEER. This CDR3 spans 15 amino acids. CDR3 bases: TGCGCCAGCAGCCAGGTCCCCCCGCAGTCAGGGGGCTACACCTTC. Translating it yields CASSQVPPQSGGYTF.

V gene TRBV18 combines with J gene TRBJ2-7; no clear D gene. The CDR3 runs 12 residues. Germline assignment: CDR1 KGHSH and CDR2 LQKENI. V lost 3 bases and J 4 bases, leaving 7 bases between the germline ends. CDR3 amino acids: CASSPSQYEQYF. CDR3 nucleotides: TGTGCCAGCTCACCGTCACAGTACGAGCAGTACTTC.

This clone was counted only a few times. The V call is TRBV11-3, the J call TRBJ2-3; 10 positions match TRBD2. This CDR3 spans 16 amino acids. Germline values: CDR1 SGHNT, CDR2 YENEEA. Germline trimming cut 5 bases from V and 4 bases from J; bases unmatched to any gene: 9. The CDR3 DNA reads as TGTGCCAGCAGCGACCGAGGTAGCGGGGGGTCAGATACGCAGTATTTT. Encoded protein: CASSDRGSGGSDTQYF.

Regarding this clone: Other DNA sequences in this sample translate to the same CDR3. J is TRBJ2-7 and V is TRBV2, with D possibly TRBD2 on 5 matching bases. The CDR3 has 12 amino acids. With 6 bases removed from V and 1 base from J, the gap between germline ends came to 7 bases. Germline CDR1 SNHLY, CDR2 FYNNEI. The DNA of the CDR3 is TGTGCCAGCAGCGGGGATTCCTACGAGCAGTACTTC. This translates into CASSGDSYEQYF.

This rearrangement joins TRBV27 to TRBJ1-6, with 8 bases fitting TRBD1. Germline trimming cut 4 bases from V and 9 bases from J; bases unmatched to any gene: 2. The CDR3 is made up of 13 amino acids. Looked up from germline, CDR1 is MNHEY and CDR2 is SMNVEV (reference sequence). In DNA form, the CDR3 reads TGTGCCAGCAGTTCGACAGGGGTTTCACCCCTCCACTTT. This codes for CASSSTGVSPLHF.

The chain has TRBV6-2 or TRBV6-3 and TRBJ2-5; D not certain. The V gene's germline CDR1 is MNHEY and CDR2 SVGEGT. The CDR3 contains 11 residues. V was trimmed by 5 bases and J by 6 bases, leaving 7 bases between them. CDR3 sequence (DNA): TGTGCCAGCAGTAAGCCTAAGACCCAGTACTTC. It specifies CASSKPKTQYF.

The genes are TRBV29-1 and TRBJ1-5, with D tentatively TRBD1 (6 bases). This CDR3 is built from 15 residues. V was trimmed by 6 bases and J by 0 bases, leaving 15 bases between them. CDR1 is SQVTM, CDR2 ANQGSEA, per germline. CDR3 DNA: TGCAGCGTCCGGGTGACAGGAAATAGCAATCAGCCCCAGCATTTT. Translated: CSVRVTGNSNQPQHF. Supplemented by reference TRBV29-1 and TRBJ1-5, the full variable domain reads SAVISQKPSRDICQRGTSLTIQCQVDSQVTMMFWYRQQPGQSLTLIATANQGSEATYESGFVIDKFPISRPNLTFSTLTVSNMSPEDSSIYLCSVRVTGNSNQPQHFGDGTRLSIL.

This chain uses TRBV7-9 with TRBJ1-2; D is ambiguous. Germline assignment: CDR1 SEHNR and CDR2 FQNEAQ (reference sequence). V lost 4 bases and J lost 2, with 14 bases in between. CDR3 length: 15 residues. CDR3 protein: CASSSRHGFNYGYTF. The CDR3 bases are TGTGCCAGCAGCTCACGACACGGATTCAACTATGGCTACACCTTC. The full variable domain, rest sourced from reference TRBV7-9 and TRBJ1-2, is DTGVSQNPRHKITKRGQNVTFRCDPISEHNRLYWYRQTLGQGPEFLTYFQNEAQLEKSRLLSDRFSAERPKGSFSTLEIQRTEQGDSAMYLCASSSRHGFNYGYTFGSGTRLTVV.

The rearrangement uses TRBV4-2 and TRBJ1-5; perhaps TRBD1 as D (5 bases). The ends were cut back, 1 base at V and 3 bases at J, with 16 bases in the middle. Germline CDR1 reads LGHNA; CDR2 reads YNFKEQ. This CDR3 is 17 amino acids long. The CDR3 DNA reads as TGTGCCAGCAGCCAAGGGCCTGGGGGGGTTTTCAATCAGCCCCAGCATTTT. As protein: CASSQGPGGVFNQPQHF.

This rearrangement joins TRBV25-1 to TRBJ1-1; D gene ambiguous. CDR1 and CDR2 (germline): MGHDK, SYGVNS. The CDR3 is 11 amino acids. Trimming removed 2 bases from V and 8 bases from J, with 6 bases in between. CDR3 sequence: CASSENREAFF. As DNA, the CDR3 is TGTGCCAGCAGTGAAAACAGAGAAGCTTTCTTT.

V gene TRBV7-3 combines with J gene TRBJ1-4; the D gene is possibly TRBD1 (6 bases). Per germline, CDR1 SGHTA and CDR2 FQGTGA. The V end was cut by 0 bases, the J end by 7 bases, with 12 bases between. The CDR3 loop spans 15 amino acids. The CDR3 bases are TGTGCCAGCAGCTTAACGGGGGCCCGTGGTGAAAAACTGTTTTTT. It specifies CASSLTGARGEKLFF.

The chain couples TRBV20-1 to TRBJ1-1; 7 bases match TRBD1. The CDR3 spans 13 residues. The V gene end was trimmed by 3 bases and the J gene end by 2 bases; junction bases not matched to a gene: 3. CDR1 is DFQATT and CDR2 is SNEGSKA in the germline V gene (reference sequence). The CDR3 loop reads CSASKGGNTEAFF. The CDR3, as DNA: TGCAGTGCTAGTAAAGGGGGCAACACTGAAGCTTTCTTT.